This T cell receptor beta chain was recorded in a study of blood T cell repertoires in COVID-19. As for the study in general: Nucleic acid was either cDNA or gDNA, and it came from T cells, B-cell-depleted T cells, or PBMCs.

Profiled with immunoSEQ multiplex PCR; TCRdb holds only in-frame clones, not every one. The sample carries 160,000 or so clones, roughly 87% recorded once. The germline V gene encodes CDR1 SGHRS and CDR2 YFSETQ. There are 17 residues in the CDR3. The V gene end was trimmed by 2 bases and the J gene end by 0 bases; junction bases not matched to a gene: 8. Sequenced material: peripheral blood. The chain is built from TRBV5-1 and TRBJ2-7, with 10 bases matching TRBD2. The source is a woman in her fifties or sixties with acute or convalescent COVID-19. The CDR3 sequence: CASSFRGLASDSYEQYF. In DNA, the CDR3 is TGCGCCAGCAGCTTTCGGGGACTAGCGTCGGACTCCTACGAGCAGTACTTC.